This TCR beta chain was observed in a study of response to subunit inactivated influenza vaccine. Whole-study findings and limits: It was the authors' suggestion that each seasonal influenza vaccination recruits few new T cells.

TCRdb re-called the RT-PCR reads with MiXCR, one entry per CDR3 protein. The sample has 500,000 to 750,000 distinct CDR3 sequences; 14% are singletons. CDR1 MNHEY and CDR2 SVGAGI come from the germline V gene. V dropped 2 bases and J dropped 9 bases, with 10 bases sitting between them. CDR3 length: 13 amino acids. In this sample, this clonotype turned up a few times. Its target is not known. Sequencing was performed on PBMCs from blood, taken 11 to 12 days after vaccination. The receptor was derived from a man between 50 and 59 years old who received an inactivated influenza vaccine. The chain combines TRBV6-5 with TRBJ2-2; perhaps D is TRBD1 or TRBD2 (5 bases each). The CDR3 loop is CASSYLPGRELFF. The CDR3 nucleotides read TGTGCCAGCAGTTACCTCCCGGGGCGGGAGCTGTTTTTT.